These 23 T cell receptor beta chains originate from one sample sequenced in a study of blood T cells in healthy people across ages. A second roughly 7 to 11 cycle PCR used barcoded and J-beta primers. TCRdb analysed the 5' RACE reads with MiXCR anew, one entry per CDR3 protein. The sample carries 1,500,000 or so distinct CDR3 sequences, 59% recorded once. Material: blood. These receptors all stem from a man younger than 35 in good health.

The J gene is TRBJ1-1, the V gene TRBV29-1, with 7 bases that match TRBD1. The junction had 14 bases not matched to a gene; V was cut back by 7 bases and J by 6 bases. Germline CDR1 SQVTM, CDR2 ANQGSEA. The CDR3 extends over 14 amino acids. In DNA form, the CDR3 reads TGCAGCGCTTTGGGACAGAGAGCCTACCCTGAAGCTTTCTTT. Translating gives CSALGQRAYPEAFF. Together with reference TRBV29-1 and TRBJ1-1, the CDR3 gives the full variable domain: SAVISQKPSRDICQRGTSLTIQCQVDSQVTMMFWYRQQPGQSLTLIATANQGSEATYESGFVIDKFPISRPNLTFSTLTVSNMSPEDSSIYLCSALGQRAYPEAFFGQGTRLTVV.

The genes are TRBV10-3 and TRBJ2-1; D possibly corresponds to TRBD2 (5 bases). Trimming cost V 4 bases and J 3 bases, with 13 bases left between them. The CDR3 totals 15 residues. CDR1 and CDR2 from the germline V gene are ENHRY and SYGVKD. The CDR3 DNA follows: TGTGCCATCAGTGGAAGGGCGGAGGACTACAATGAGCAGTTCTTC. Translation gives CAISGRAEDYNEQFF.

CDR3 DNA: TGTGCCAGCAGCCAAGATTTTGCGGGGGGGTACAATGAGCAGTTCTTC. Encoded protein: CASSQDFAGGYNEQFF. The chain uses TRBV4-2 and TRBJ2-1, with TRBD2 identical over 9 bases. With V trimmed by 0 bases and J by 4 bases, 4 bases remained unmatched. The CDR3 has 16 amino acids. The germline V gene has CDR1 LGHNA and CDR2 YNFKEQ.

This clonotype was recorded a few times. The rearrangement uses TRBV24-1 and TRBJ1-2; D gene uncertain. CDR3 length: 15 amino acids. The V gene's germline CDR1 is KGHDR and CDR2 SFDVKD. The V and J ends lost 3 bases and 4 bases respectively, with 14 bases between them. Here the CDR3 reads CATSDLRKTPYGYTF. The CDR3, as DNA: TGTGCCACCAGTGATCTCAGGAAAACCCCCTATGGCTACACCTTC.

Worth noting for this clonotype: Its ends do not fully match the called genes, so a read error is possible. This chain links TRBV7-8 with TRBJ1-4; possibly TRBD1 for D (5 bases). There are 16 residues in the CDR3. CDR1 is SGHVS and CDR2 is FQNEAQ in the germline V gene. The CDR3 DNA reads TGTGCCGGCAGCTTAGTTCCCCCGGGCCAGGGTGAAAAACTGTTTTTT. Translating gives CAGSLVPPGQGEKLFF.

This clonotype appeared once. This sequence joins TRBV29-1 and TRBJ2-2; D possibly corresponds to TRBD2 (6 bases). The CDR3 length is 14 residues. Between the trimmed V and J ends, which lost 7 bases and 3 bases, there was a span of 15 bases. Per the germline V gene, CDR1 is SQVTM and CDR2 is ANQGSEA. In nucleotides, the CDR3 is TGCAGCGCCGAGGGTGGGGAGGACACCGGGGAGCTGTTTTTT. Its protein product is CSAEGGEDTGELFF.

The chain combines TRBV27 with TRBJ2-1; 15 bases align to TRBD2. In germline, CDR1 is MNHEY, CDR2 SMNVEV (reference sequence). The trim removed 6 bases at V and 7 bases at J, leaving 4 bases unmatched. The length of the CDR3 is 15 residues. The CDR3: CASRVGLAGGNEQFF. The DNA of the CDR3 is TGTGCCAGCAGGGTGGGACTAGCGGGGGGTAATGAGCAGTTCTTC.

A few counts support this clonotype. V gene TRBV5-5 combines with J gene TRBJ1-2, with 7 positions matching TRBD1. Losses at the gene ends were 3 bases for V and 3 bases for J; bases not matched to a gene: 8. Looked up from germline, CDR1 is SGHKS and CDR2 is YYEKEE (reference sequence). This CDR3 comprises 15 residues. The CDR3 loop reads CASSWETGRDYGYTF. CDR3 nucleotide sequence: TGTGCCAGCAGCTGGGAGACAGGGCGGGACTATGGCTACACCTTC.

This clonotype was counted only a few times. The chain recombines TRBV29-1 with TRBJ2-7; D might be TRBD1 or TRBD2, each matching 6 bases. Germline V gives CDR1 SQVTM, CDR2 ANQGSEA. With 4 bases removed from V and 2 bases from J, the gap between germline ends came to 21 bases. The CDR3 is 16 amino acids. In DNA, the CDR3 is TGCAGCGTTGGGGGGGCCCCGACGGATTCGACCTACGAGCAGTACTTC. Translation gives CSVGGAPTDSTYEQYF.

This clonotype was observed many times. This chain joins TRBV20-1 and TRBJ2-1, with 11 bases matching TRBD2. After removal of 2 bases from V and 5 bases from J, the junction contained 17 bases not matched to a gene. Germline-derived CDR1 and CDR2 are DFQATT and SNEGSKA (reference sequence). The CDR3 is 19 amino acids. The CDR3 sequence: CSARSLTSGIPGSHNEQFF. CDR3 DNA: TGCAGTGCTAGATCATTGACTAGCGGGATCCCCGGGTCACACAATGAGCAGTTCTTC.

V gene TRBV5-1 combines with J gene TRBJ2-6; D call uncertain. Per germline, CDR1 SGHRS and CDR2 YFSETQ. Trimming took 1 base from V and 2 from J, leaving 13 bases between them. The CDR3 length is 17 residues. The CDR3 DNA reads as TGCGCCAGCAGCTTGTCCCCCGGGCAGCCTGGGGCCAACGTCCTGACTTTC. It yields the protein CASSLSPGQPGANVLTF.

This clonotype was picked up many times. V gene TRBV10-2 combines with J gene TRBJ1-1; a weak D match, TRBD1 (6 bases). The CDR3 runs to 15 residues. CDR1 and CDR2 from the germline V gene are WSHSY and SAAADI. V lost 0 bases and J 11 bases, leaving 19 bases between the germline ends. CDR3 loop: CASSESVGSQGWAFF. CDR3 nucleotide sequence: TGCGCCAGCAGTGAGTCGGTCGGCTCACAGGGATGGGCTTTCTTT.

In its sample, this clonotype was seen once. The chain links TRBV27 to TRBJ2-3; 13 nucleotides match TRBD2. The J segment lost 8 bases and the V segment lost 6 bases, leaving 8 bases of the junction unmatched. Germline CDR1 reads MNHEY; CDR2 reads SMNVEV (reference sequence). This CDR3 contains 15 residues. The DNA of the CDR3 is TGTGCCAGCAGCTTCGGGACTAGCGGGATTGGTACGCAGTATTTT. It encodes CASSFGTSGIGTQYF.

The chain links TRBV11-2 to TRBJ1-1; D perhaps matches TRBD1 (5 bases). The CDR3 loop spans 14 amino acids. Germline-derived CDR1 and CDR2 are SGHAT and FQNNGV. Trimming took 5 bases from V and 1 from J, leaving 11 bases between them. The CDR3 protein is CASSPGQQNTEAFF. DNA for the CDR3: TGTGCCAGCAGCCCAGGGCAACAGAACACTGAAGCTTTCTTT.

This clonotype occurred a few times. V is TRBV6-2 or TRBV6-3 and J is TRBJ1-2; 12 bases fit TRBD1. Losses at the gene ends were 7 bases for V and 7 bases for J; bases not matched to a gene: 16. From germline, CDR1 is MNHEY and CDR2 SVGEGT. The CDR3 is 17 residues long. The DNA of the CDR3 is TGTGCCAGCATCGAGGCCGGGACAGGGGGCGTTATGACTGGCTACACCTTC. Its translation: CASIEAGTGGVMTGYTF.

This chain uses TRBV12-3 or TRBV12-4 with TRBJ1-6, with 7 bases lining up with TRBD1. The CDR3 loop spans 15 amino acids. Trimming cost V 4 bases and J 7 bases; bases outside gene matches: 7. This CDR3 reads CASSSRVQGNSPLHF. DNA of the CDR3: TGTGCCAGCAGTTCCAGGGTACAGGGGAATTCACCCCTCCACTTT.

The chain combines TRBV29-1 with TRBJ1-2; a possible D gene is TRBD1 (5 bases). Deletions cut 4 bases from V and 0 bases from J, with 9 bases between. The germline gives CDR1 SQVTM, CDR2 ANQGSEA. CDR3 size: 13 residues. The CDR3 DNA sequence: TGCAGCGTTGGGGACGGTACTAACTATGGCTACACCTTC. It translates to CSVGDGTNYGYTF.

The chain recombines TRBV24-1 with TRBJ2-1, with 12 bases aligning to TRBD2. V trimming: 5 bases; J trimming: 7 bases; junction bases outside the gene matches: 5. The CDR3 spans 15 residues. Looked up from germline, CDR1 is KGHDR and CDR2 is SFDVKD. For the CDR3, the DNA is TGTGCCACCAGTGTACTAGCGGGAGGACGTAATGAGCAGTTCTTC. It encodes CATSVLAGGRNEQFF.

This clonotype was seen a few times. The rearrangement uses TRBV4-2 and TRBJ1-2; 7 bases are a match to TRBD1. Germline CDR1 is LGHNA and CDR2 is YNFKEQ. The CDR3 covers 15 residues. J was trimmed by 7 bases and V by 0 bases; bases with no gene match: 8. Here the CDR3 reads CASSQEGPTGTGYTF. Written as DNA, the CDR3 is TGTGCCAGCAGCCAAGAAGGCCCGACAGGGACTGGCTACACCTTC.

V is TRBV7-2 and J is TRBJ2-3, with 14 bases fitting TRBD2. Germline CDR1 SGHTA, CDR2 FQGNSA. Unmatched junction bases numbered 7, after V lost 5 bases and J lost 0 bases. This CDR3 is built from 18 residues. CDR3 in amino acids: CASSVGLAGEPSTDTQYF. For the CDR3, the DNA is TGTGCCAGCAGCGTGGGACTAGCGGGAGAGCCTAGCACAGATACGCAGTATTTT.

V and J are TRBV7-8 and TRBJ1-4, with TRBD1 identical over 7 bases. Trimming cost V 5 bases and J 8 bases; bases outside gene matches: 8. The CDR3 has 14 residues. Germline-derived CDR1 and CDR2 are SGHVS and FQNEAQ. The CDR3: CASSLSSGGEKLFF. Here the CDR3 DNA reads TGTGCCAGCAGCCTTTCTTCAGGGGGAGAAAAACTGTTTTTT.

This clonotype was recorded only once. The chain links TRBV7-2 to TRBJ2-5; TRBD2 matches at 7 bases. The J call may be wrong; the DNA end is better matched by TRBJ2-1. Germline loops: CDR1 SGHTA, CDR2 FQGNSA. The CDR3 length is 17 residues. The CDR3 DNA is TGTGCCAGCAGCCCCCGGACTAGTTCTATCTGGGTCGATGAGCAGTTCTTC. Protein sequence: CASSPRTSSIWVDEQFF.

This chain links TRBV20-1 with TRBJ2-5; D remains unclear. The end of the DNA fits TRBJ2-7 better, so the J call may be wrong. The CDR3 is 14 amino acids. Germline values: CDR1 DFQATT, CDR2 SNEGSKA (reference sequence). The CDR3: CSARDQRAAYEQYF. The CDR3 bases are TGCAGTGCTAGAGACCAAAGGGCAGCATACGAGCAGTACTTC.